One and the same sample provided the 17 T cell receptor beta chains below, sequenced in a study of shared clonotypes between healthy human individuals. Clones were read by immunoSEQ multiplex PCR, and TCRdb kept only the in-frame ones, dropping some. Of roughly 590,000 clones listed, less than 97% are singletons. Terminally differentiated effector memory CD45RA+ cells were excluded from the naive CD8 cells, which were CD45RO-negative and positively selected for CCR7. The specimen was naive CD8+ T cells sorted from blood. These receptors all come from a woman in her thirties in good health.

This chain links TRBV9 with TRBJ2-7; perhaps TRBD2 as D (5 bases). With 1 base removed from V and 5 bases from J, the gap between germline ends came to 19 bases. This CDR3 contains 16 residues. Germline CDR1 and CDR2: SGDLS and YYNGEE. The DNA for the CDR3 is TGTGCCAGCAGCGTATTCGCAAGCGGAGTGTTCGACGAGCAGTACTTC. This encodes CASSVFASGVFDEQYF.

In this sample, this clone turned up once. Different DNA sequences within this sample yield the same CDR3. The chain employs TRBV27 and TRBJ2-7, with 11 nucleotides matching TRBD1. The V and J ends lost 8 bases and 5 bases, in that order; junction bases with no gene match: 8. The germline V gene encodes CDR1 MNHEY and CDR2 SMNVEV (reference sequence). The length of the CDR3 is 14 residues. The CDR3 region has the DNA TGTGCCAGCTCTACCGGGACAGGGGGGAACGAGCAGTACTTC. This translates into CASSTGTGGNEQYF.

The gene calls are TRBV27 and TRBJ2-5; D gene ambiguous. Germline CDR1 and CDR2: MNHEY and SMNVEV (reference sequence). V shed 3 bases and J shed 5 bases, with 10 bases lying between them. The CDR3 runs 13 residues. This CDR3 is CASSLARGETQYF. The CDR3 DNA sequence: TGTGCCAGCAGTTTGGCCCGTGGGGAGACCCAGTACTTC.

The V and J genes are TRBV15 and TRBJ1-1; D perhaps matches TRBD1 (5 bases). This CDR3 contains 13 residues. The V end lost 5 bases, the J end lost 1 base, and 8 bases lay between the germline ends. The germline CDR1 and CDR2 sequences are LNHNV and YYDKDF (reference sequence). The CDR3 sequence is CATSLDRNTEAFF. The CDR3 nucleotides are TGTGCCACCAGCTTAGACAGGAACACTGAAGCTTTCTTT.

In this sample, this clone turned up once. The chain links TRBV27 to TRBJ2-1; TRBD2 matches at 14 bases. Germline assignment: CDR1 MNHEY and CDR2 SMNVEV (reference sequence). J lost 7 bases, V lost 5 bases, and 7 bases had no gene match. The CDR3 length is 16 residues. CDR3 residues: CASSLGTSGRGNEQFF. In DNA, the CDR3 is TGTGCCAGCAGTCTAGGGACTAGCGGGAGAGGGAATGAGCAGTTCTTC.

The V call is TRBV5-1, the J call TRBJ2-1; 7 positions agree with TRBD2. This CDR3 comprises 14 residues. V gave up 6 bases and J gave up 5 bases; unmatched junction bases: 8. Germline CDR1 is SGHRS and CDR2 is YFSETQ. The CDR3 region is CASTGTITDNEQFF. As DNA, the CDR3 is TGCGCCAGCACCGGGACTATCACAGACAATGAGCAGTTCTTC.

This clone has just one count. The rearrangement joins TRBV5-4 to TRBJ2-7; 12 nucleotides align to TRBD2. This CDR3 contains 15 residues. V shed 3 bases and J 7 bases; nucleotides not matched to a gene: 8. Germline-derived CDR1 and CDR2 are SGHNT and YYREEE (reference sequence). The chain's CDR3 is CASSSSLAGGREQYF. CDR3 DNA: TGTGCCAGCAGCTCGTCACTAGCGGGAGGTCGGGAGCAGTACTTC.

The chain recombines TRBV5-4 with TRBJ2-2; 9 bases match TRBD1. The CDR3 has 16 residues. The ends lost 0 bases at V and 5 bases at J; junction bases unmatched: 5. Germline V gene sequence: CDR1 SGHNT, CDR2 YYREEE (reference sequence). The CDR3 here is CASSLAGTGSTGELFF. The CDR3 bases are TGTGCCAGCAGCTTGGCGGGGACAGGGAGTACCGGGGAGCTGTTTTTT.

In this sample, this clone turned up once. The chain couples TRBV9 to TRBJ1-2, with TRBD1 matching over 9 bases. Germline assignment: CDR1 SGDLS and CDR2 YYNGEE. Trimming took 6 bases from V and 4 from J; bases not matched to a gene: 13. This CDR3 has 16 amino acids. CDR3 sequence reads: CASTGTGSFRSYGYTF. The CDR3 coding sequence is TGTGCCAGCACCGGGACAGGGTCCTTTCGTAGCTATGGCTACACCTTC.

This clone has just one count. V is TRBV27 and J is TRBJ2-1; perhaps TRBD1 as D (5 bases). The length of the CDR3 is 13 residues. Trimming shortened V by 3 bases and J by 10 bases, and 13 bases separated the two germline ends. Germline CDR1 and CDR2: MNHEY and SMNVEV (reference sequence). As DNA, the CDR3 is TGTGCCAGCAGTTTTCCGACTGGACAAGAGCAGTTCTTC. It specifies CASSFPTGQEQFF.

V is TRBV27 and J is TRBJ2-7; TRBD1 agrees at 9 bases. Germline CDR1 is MNHEY and CDR2 is SMNVEV (reference sequence). Losses at the gene ends were 3 bases for V and 5 bases for J; bases not matched to a gene: 5. This CDR3 spans 14 amino acids. The CDR3 region is CASSLVGQGHEQYF. In DNA, the CDR3 is TGTGCCAGCAGTTTGGTGGGACAGGGCCACGAGCAGTACTTC.

The V gene is TRBV27, the J gene TRBJ2-7, with D tentatively TRBD1 or TRBD2 (6 bases each). Looked up from germline, CDR1 is MNHEY and CDR2 is SMNVEV (reference sequence). The CDR3 covers 14 residues. With 5 bases removed from V and 7 bases from J, the gap between germline ends came to 18 bases. Written as DNA, the CDR3 is TGTGCCAGCAGTGCCTGGACAGAGGAGGGGGAGCAGTACTTC. This codes for CASSAWTEEGEQYF.

This clone has a single count. This chain uses TRBV5-4 with TRBJ2-5; D is unresolved. The ends were cut back, 1 base at V and 5 bases at J, with 9 bases in the middle. Germline CDR1 reads SGHNT; CDR2 reads YYREEE (reference sequence). The CDR3 consists of 13 residues. CDR3 bases: TGTGCCAGCAGCTTGAGGCAGGAGGAGACCCAGTACTTC. Translating it yields CASSLRQEETQYF.

The chain carries TRBV28 and TRBJ2-7; D may be TRBD2 (5 bases). This CDR3 region has 12 residues. Germline V gene lookup returns CDR1 MDHEN and CDR2 SYDVKM. Here the CDR3 reads CASRRSSYEQYF. In DNA, the CDR3 is TGTGCGTCCAGGAGGAGCTCCTACGAGCAGTACTTC. Filled out from reference TRBV28 and TRBJ2-7, the complete variable domain reads DVKVTQSSRYLVKRTGEKVFLECVQDMDHENMFWYRQDPGLGLRLIYFSYDVKMKEKGDIPEGYSVSREKKERFSLILESASTNQTSMYLCASRRSSYEQYFGPGTRLTVT.

This chain uses TRBV2 with TRBJ2-7; D remains unclear. V was shortened by 1 base and J by 3 bases, with 4 bases between the two germline ends. The CDR3 is 12 amino acids. Germline lookup yields CDR1 SNHLY and CDR2 FYNNEI. This CDR3 is CASSEDFYEQYF. In DNA form, the CDR3 reads TGTGCCAGCAGTGAAGATTTCTACGAGCAGTACTTC.

This clone has just one count. The rearrangement links TRBV7-3 to TRBJ1-3; 7 nucleotides agree with TRBD1. Trimming removed 6 bases from V and 2 bases from J; junction bases left unmatched: 7. Germline assignment: CDR1 SGHTA and CDR2 FQGTGA. The CDR3 consists of 15 residues. The CDR3 nucleotides read TGTGCCAGCAGATATGACAGGGCAACTGGAAACACCATATATTTT. Amino acids: CASRYDRATGNTIYF.

This chain joins TRBV7-9 and TRBJ2-2; D is perhaps TRBD1 or TRBD2 (5 bases each). CDR3 size: 17 residues. V lost 0 bases, J lost 0 bases, and 11 bases lay in between. Per the germline V gene, CDR1 is SEHNR and CDR2 is FQNEAQ (reference sequence). DNA for the CDR3: TGTGCCAGCAGCTTAGCCCCGGGACGCCCGAACACCGGGGAGCTGTTTTTT. Encoded protein: CASSLAPGRPNTGELFF. The variable domain in full, completed from reference TRBV7-9 and TRBJ2-2, reads DTGVSQNPRHKITKRGQNVTFRCDPISEHNRLYWYRQTLGQGPEFLTYFQNEAQLEKSRLLSDRFSAERPKGSFSTLEIQRTEQGDSAMYLCASSLAPGRPNTGELFFGEGSRLTVL.